These 26 T cell receptor beta chains were sequenced from one sample in a study of blood T cell repertoires in COVID-19. The method was immunoSEQ multiplex PCR; TCRdb's version includes in-frame clones alone and lacks a portion of them. This sample has 300,000 to 400,000 clones; approximately 90% occur once, and the top ten carry around 3.5%. The sample comprised peripheral blood. All receptors come from a woman aged 18-29 years who had recovered from COVID-19.

The J gene is TRBJ1-5, the V gene TRBV5-8; D possibly corresponds to TRBD1 (5 bases). V gave up 3 bases and J gave up 0 bases, with 10 bases separating them. The CDR3 length is 15 residues. Germline CDR1 reads SGHTS; CDR2 reads YDEGEE. The CDR3 loop is CASSSDTTSNQPQHF. The CDR3 nucleotides are TGTGCCAGCAGCTCGGACACCACTAGCAATCAGCCCCAGCATTTT.

The V gene is TRBV7-2, the J gene TRBJ2-5; 10 bases align to TRBD1. The length of the CDR3 is 13 residues. CDR1 is SGHTA, CDR2 FQGNSA, per germline. J lost 7 bases, V lost 5 bases, and 4 bases had no gene match. The CDR3 loop is CASSPGQGGTQYF. CDR3 bases: TGTGCCAGCAGCCCCGGACAGGGGGGGACCCAGTACTTC.

V usage is TRBV4-3 and J usage is TRBJ2-1; perhaps TRBD2 as D (6 bases). Germline CDR1 LGHNA, CDR2 YSLEER. This CDR3 is built from 16 residues. V gave up 0 bases and J gave up 4 bases, with 13 bases separating them. CDR3 sequence: CASSQETSWEYNEQFF. In nucleotides, the CDR3 is TGCGCCAGCAGCCAAGAGACTAGTTGGGAATACAATGAGCAGTTCTTC.

The chain joins TRBV5-6 to TRBJ2-7, with 8 bases that match TRBD2. Trimming took 0 bases from V and 2 from J; bases not matched to a gene: 1. Germline loops: CDR1 SGHDT, CDR2 YYEEEE. The CDR3 has 14 amino acids. CDR3 amino acids: CASSLAGRAYEQYV. In nucleotides, the CDR3 is TGTGCCAGCAGCTTGGCCGGGAGGGCCTACGAGCAGTACGTC.

V gene TRBV10-3 combines with J gene TRBJ2-3; possible D gene TRBD2, 5 bases. The CDR3 totals 15 residues. Germline CDR1 reads ENHRY; CDR2 reads SYGVKD. The V and J ends lost 10 bases and 1 base respectively, with 18 bases between them. In DNA form, the CDR3 reads TGTGCCACCGGGAACGGAGCGGTCCGCACAGATACGCAGTATTTT. Protein: CATGNGAVRTDTQYF.

V and J are TRBV5-6 and TRBJ2-5; a weak D match, TRBD2 (6 bases). CDR1 and CDR2 (germline): SGHDT, YYEEEE. With 1 base removed from V and 4 bases from J, the gap between germline ends came to 14 bases. The CDR3 covers 15 residues. Here the CDR3 reads CASSLKLRGGETQYF. The CDR3 nucleotides are TGTGCCAGCAGCTTGAAACTTCGGGGAGGAGAGACCCAGTACTTC.

The gene calls are TRBV10-3 and TRBJ1-5; possible D gene TRBD1, 6 bases. V was shortened by 8 bases and J by 4 bases, with 15 bases between the two germline ends. The CDR3 loop spans 14 amino acids. Looked up from germline, CDR1 is ENHRY and CDR2 is SYGVKD. The CDR3 coding sequence is TGTGCCATCGGTGCTAGGACAGCAAATCAGCCCCAGCATTTT. It translates to CAIGARTANQPQHF.

V is TRBV5-1 and J is TRBJ1-2, with D possibly being TRBD1 (6 bases). The V gene lost 0 bases and the J gene lost 4 bases, with 10 bases spanning the gap. The CDR3 is made up of 14 amino acids. Per the germline V gene, CDR1 is SGHRS and CDR2 is YFSETQ. CDR3 region: CASSLDRAFYGYTF. CDR3 DNA: TGCGCCAGCAGCTTGGACAGGGCATTCTATGGCTACACCTTC.

This rearrangement joins TRBV19 to TRBJ1-1; 8 bases agree with TRBD1. Germline V gene sequence: CDR1 LNHDA, CDR2 SQIVND (reference sequence). J gave up 4 bases and V 2 bases, and 9 bases lay outside the gene matches. CDR3 size: 16 residues. The CDR3 region is CASSILETGGGTEAFF. For the CDR3, the DNA is TGTGCCAGTAGTATACTAGAAACAGGGGGAGGCACTGAAGCTTTCTTT.

The rearrangement links TRBV19 to TRBJ1-5, with no clear D. The germline CDR1 and CDR2 sequences are LNHDA and SQIVND (reference sequence). This CDR3 spans 15 amino acids. The V end lost 7 bases, the J end lost 1 base, and 14 bases lay between the germline ends. Here the CDR3 DNA reads TGTGCCAGTAACCGCGGAGGCCGGAGCAATCAGCCCCAGCATTTT. Protein: CASNRGGRSNQPQHF.

The chain employs TRBV19 and TRBJ2-5; 7 bases are shared with TRBD1. CDR3 length: 13 residues. The germline CDR1 and CDR2 sequences are LNHDA and SQIVND (reference sequence). V trimming: 5 bases; J trimming: 5 bases; junction bases outside the gene matches: 5. The CDR3 region is CASSQTGAETQYF. Written as DNA, the CDR3 is TGTGCCAGTAGTCAAACAGGGGCCGAGACCCAGTACTTC.

The chain couples TRBV12-3 or TRBV12-4 to TRBJ2-2; D may be TRBD2 (5 bases). V lost 7 bases, J lost 5 bases, and 11 bases lay in between. This CDR3 comprises 13 residues. CDR3 region: CASNLAETGELFF. The CDR3 region has the DNA TGTGCCAGCAACCTAGCAGAGACCGGGGAGCTGTTTTTT.

This chain joins TRBV27 and TRBJ2-5, with 10 bases fitting TRBD1. With V trimmed by 1 base and J by 5 bases, 1 base remained unmatched. The CDR3 contains 14 residues. Looked up from germline, CDR1 is MNHEY and CDR2 is SMNVEV (reference sequence). CDR3 sequence (DNA): TGTGCCAGCAGTTTATTGGGACAGGGGGAGACCCAGTACTTC. Translated, it gives CASSLLGQGETQYF.

The chain employs TRBV12-3 or TRBV12-4 and TRBJ1-1; D is uncertain. There are 13 residues in the CDR3. V dropped 6 bases and J dropped 0 bases, with 8 bases sitting between them. CDR3 residues: CASRPTVNTEAFF. DNA of the CDR3: TGTGCCAGCAGACCAACAGTGAACACTGAAGCTTTCTTT.

The CDR3 coding sequence is TGCGCCAGTTCCACGGGACAACCCCTCGGCGGCGAAGAGACCCAGTACTTC. Protein product: CASSTGQPLGGEETQYF. The genes are TRBV5-1 and TRBJ2-5; maybe TRBD1 (6 bases). Germline V CDR1 and CDR2: SGHRS, YFSETQ. The CDR3 loop spans 17 amino acids. Trimming left V 8 bases short and J 3 bases short, with 26 bases between. The full variable domain, its missing parts supplied by reference TRBV5-1 and TRBJ2-5, is KAGVTQTPRYLIKTRGQQVTLSCSPISGHRSVSWYQQTPGQGLQFLFEYFSETQRNKGNFPGRFSGRQFSNSRSEMNVSTLELGDSALYLCASSTGQPLGGEETQYFGPGTRLLVL.

V usage is TRBV3-1 (or the pseudogene TRBV3-2) and J usage is TRBJ2-3; D not resolved. Germline CDR1 is LGHDT and CDR2 is YNNKEL (reference sequence). V lost 4 bases and J lost 2, with 22 bases in between. CDR3 length equals 18 residues. The CDR3 reads CASSPTPSRSGLTDTQYF. The CDR3, as DNA: TGTGCCAGCAGCCCTACCCCGTCCCGGTCAGGTCTCACAGATACGCAGTATTTT.

This chain links TRBV5-1 with TRBJ1-2; perhaps TRBD1 as D (5 bases). The CDR3 has 14 amino acids. Germline values: CDR1 SGHRS, CDR2 YFSETQ. Trimming stripped 3 bases from V and 6 bases from J, with 15 bases between. CDR3 nucleotide sequence: TGCGCCAGCAGCTCCAGGGCATTCTCCGATGGCTACACCTTC. It specifies CASSSRAFSDGYTF.

The chain joins TRBV12-1 to TRBJ1-6; no DNA check was done on the table's D call, TRBD1. TRBV12-1 is noted as a pseudogene. The CDR3 is 19 residues long. The CDR3 region has the DNA TGTGCCAGCAGCCCACCCGGGACAGGGGGGGTGATCTATAATTCACCCCTCCACTTT. Translating gives CASSPPGTGGVIYNSPLHF.

The CDR3: CASSIGLAGGYNEQFF. CDR3 DNA sequence: TGCGCCAGCAGCATTGGGCTGGCGGGAGGGTACAATGAGCAGTTCTTC. The J gene is TRBJ2-1, the V gene TRBV5-1; 9 bases map to TRBD2. Germline V gene sequence: CDR1 SGHRS, CDR2 YFSETQ. V lost 4 bases and J lost 4; bases outside the gene matches: 9. The CDR3 runs to 16 residues. Full variable domain (remainder filled in from reference TRBV5-1 and TRBJ2-1): KAGVTQTPRYLIKTRGQQVTLSCSPISGHRSVSWYQQTPGQGLQFLFEYFSETQRNKGNFPGRFSGRQFSNSRSEMNVSTLELGDSALYLCASSIGLAGGYNEQFFGPGTRLTVL.

As DNA, the CDR3 is TGTGCCAGCAGCTTTTCACAGACTAGCGAGCAGTACGTC. Amino acid sequence: CASSFSQTSEQYV. This chain uses TRBV7-2 with TRBJ2-7; maybe TRBD2 (6 bases). V gave up 3 bases and J gave up 6 bases, with 12 bases separating them. The CDR3 has 13 residues. The germline gives CDR1 SGHTA, CDR2 FQGNSA.

This chain joins TRBV27 and TRBJ1-5; 8 bases align to TRBD1. This CDR3 has 19 amino acids. Trimming removed 2 bases from V and 2 bases from J; junction bases left unmatched: 14. Germline V gene data show CDR1 as MNHEY and CDR2 as SMNVEV (reference sequence). The CDR3 region is CASSLKEQGVICGNQPQHF. The CDR3 DNA reads TGTGCCAGCAGTTTAAAAGAACAGGGGGTGATATGTGGCAATCAGCCCCAGCATTTT.

J is TRBJ2-1 and V is TRBV24-1, with 8 bases lining up with TRBD2. V lost 5 bases and J lost 5; bases outside the gene matches: 10. The CDR3 sequence is 16 residues long. Germline V gene data show CDR1 as KGHDR and CDR2 as SFDVKD. CDR3 sequence reads: CATSGPAGDGNNEQFF. CDR3 sequence (DNA): TGTGCCACCAGTGGCCCAGCGGGAGATGGGAACAATGAGCAGTTCTTC.

CDR3 residues: CASSRRTSDPYEQYV. In nucleotides, the CDR3 is TGTGCCAGCAGTCGCCGGACTAGCGACCCATACGAGCAGTACGTC. V gene TRBV6-7 combines with J gene TRBJ2-7; TRBD2 matches at 9 bases. TRBV6-7 is known as an ORF, though its function is uncertain. The junction had 9 bases not matched to a gene; V was cut back by 5 bases and J by 4 bases. The CDR3 contains 15 residues.

V and J are TRBV11-2 and TRBJ1-4; possibly TRBD1 for D (6 bases). The CDR3 is made up of 15 amino acids. The germline gives CDR1 SGHAT, CDR2 FQNNGV. Trimming pared 0 bases from V and 7 bases from J, leaving 12 bases between. The CDR3 bases are TGTGCCAGCAGCTTAGATCGGAGGGGGGGTGAAAAACTGTTTTTT. Its translation is CASSLDRRGGEKLFF.

V is TRBV5-4 and J is TRBJ1-6; D is uncertain. The germline gives CDR1 SGHNT, CDR2 YYREEE (reference sequence). This CDR3 has 16 residues. V gave up 4 bases and J gave up 7 bases, with 18 bases separating them. CDR3 bases: TGTGCCAGCAGCCCGCAGACGACACTCAGGAATTCACCCCTCCACTTT. This codes for CASSPQTTLRNSPLHF. Together with reference TRBV5-4 and TRBJ1-6, the CDR3 gives the full variable domain: ETGVTQSPTHLIKTRGQQVTLRCSSQSGHNTVSWYQQALGQGPQFIFQYYREEENGRGNFPPRFSGLQFPNYSSELNVNALELDDSALYLCASSPQTTLRNSPLHFGNGTRLTVT.

The CDR3 loop is CASSQDQVGLAGTRYF. CDR3 DNA: TGCGCCAGCAGCCAAGACCAAGTTGGACTAGCGGGAACCCGGTATTTT. The chain combines TRBV4-3 with TRBJ2-3; 12 positions match TRBD2. Germline V gene data show CDR1 as LGHNA and CDR2 as YSLEER. The length of the CDR3 is 16 residues. V lost 0 bases to trimming and J lost 14 bases; unmatched junction nucleotides: 12.